This TCR beta chain comes out of a study of blood T cell repertoires in COVID-19. TCRdb keeps only in-frame clones here, not all; method: immunoSEQ multiplex PCR. Of about 250,000 clones listed, roughly 84% are singletons. Specimen: peripheral blood. The clonotype comes from an older person with COVID-19, enrolled during active disease.

CDR3: CASSFGADYYNSPLHF. In nucleotides, the CDR3 is TGTGCCAGCAGCTTTGGCGCGGATTATTATAATTCACCCCTCCACTTT. The chain recombines TRBV12-1 with TRBJ1-6. TRBV12-1 is a pseudogene. The CDR3 covers 16 residues.